One T cell receptor beta chain is described in this entry. This receptor's antigen is unknown. No much larger clone exists at a distance of one base, and base qualities are not known. The record originates from a study of blood T cell repertoires in COVID-19 (TCRdb year 2020). Some background on the complete study: The collaborator samples originated in the United States, Italy and Spain and spanned the acute and convalescent phases of COVID-19. The material from the prospective study consisted of cDNA or gDNA derived from T cells, B-cell-depleted T cells, or PBMCs. Subjects who had been exposed to COVID-19, were actively infected with it, or had recovered from it provided the deeply sampled blood TCRbeta repertoires that made up the dataset. A freely available public database, intended as a resource for researchers studying the immune response to SARS-CoV-2, is where the repertoires were released. Samples came from the ongoing ImmuneRACE study (first 160 participants) plus 1,254 subjects from 6 global collaborators. A de-identified subject ID, COVID-19 status, age in years and sex were almost always included in the sample metadata. Where HLA class I and class II types were available, the types were taken from metadata supplied by the sample provider, not from assay-based typing. Points the paper makes about the study in general: The amount of clinical and demographic metadata varied by source and participant and was provided uncurated.

Enrolling through a virtual design, the prospective study's participants ranged in age from roughly 18 to 89 years and lived across some 22 United States geographic areas. To assign participants to cohorts, the prospective study relied on clinical history that participants themselves reported in a screening survey and a study questionnaire. ImmuneRACE Cohort 3 recovered participants were defined by two consecutive negative NP/OP PCR tests, healthcare professional clearance, or symptom resolution. In the prospective study, mobile phlebotomists collected whole blood, serum and a nasopharyngeal or oropharyngeal swab from each participant. Additional blood draws and questionnaires over an approximately 2-month period could optionally be provided by prospective study participants. Blood samples from the prospective study were shipped frozen or at room temperature prior to DNA extraction. Compared with germline, V lacks 2 bases and J lacks 2 bases; bases without a gene match: 6. The CDR3 measures 15 amino acids from cysteine to phenylalanine. Just the 45-base CDR3 DNA is kept, in frame starting at base 1. Via the germline V gene, CDR1 is LGHNA and CDR2 YNFKEQ.

TCRbeta CDR3 regions were amplified from genomic DNA using the immunoSEQ Assay, a bias-controlled multiplex PCR. Under the source paper's analysis protocol: Within the assay, amplification of reference gene primers was used to estimate how many nucleated cells each sample contained. To quantify the absolute abundance of each unique TCRbeta CDR3 rearrangement, sequence reads were collapsed and filtered. Productive Simpson clonality was computed per sample as the square root of Simpson's diversity index over productive rearrangements. The table was pulled from immuneACCESS by TCRdb, which kept in-frame rearrangements only. Such tables lose some clones; where checked, under half of the loss comes from unresolved V genes, and the rest has no known cause. Clone size and V and J calls were adopted from that table, with D and trimming inferred from the DNA. The sample records approximately 300,000 clones, around 90% of which are singletons. The biggest ten clones account for roughly 2.5% of the sample.

The receptor chain draws on TRBV4-2 and TRBJ2-7; 7 of the junction bases match TRBD1. The TCR comes from a man aged 60 to 69 who had recovered from COVID-19. Specimen: PBMCs or T cells enriched from blood (not recorded which). For the CDR3, the sequence is CASSQRDRGTYEQYF. Read as DNA, the sequence is TGTGCCAGCAGCCAACGGGACAGAGGGACCTACGAGCAGTACTTC.